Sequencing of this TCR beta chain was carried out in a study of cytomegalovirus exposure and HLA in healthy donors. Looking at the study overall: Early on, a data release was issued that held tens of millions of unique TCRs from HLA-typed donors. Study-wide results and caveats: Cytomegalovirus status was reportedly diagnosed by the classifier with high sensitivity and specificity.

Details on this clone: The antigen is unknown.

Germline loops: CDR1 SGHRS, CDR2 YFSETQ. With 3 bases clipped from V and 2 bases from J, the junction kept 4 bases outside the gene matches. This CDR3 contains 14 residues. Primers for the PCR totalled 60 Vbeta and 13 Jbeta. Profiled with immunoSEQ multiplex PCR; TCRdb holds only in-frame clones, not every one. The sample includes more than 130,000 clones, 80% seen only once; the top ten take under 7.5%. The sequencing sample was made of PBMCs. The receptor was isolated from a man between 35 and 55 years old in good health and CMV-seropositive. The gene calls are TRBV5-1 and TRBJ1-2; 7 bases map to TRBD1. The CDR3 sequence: CASSSGTENYGYTF. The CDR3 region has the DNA TGCGCCAGCAGCTCGGGGACAGAAAACTATGGCTACACCTTC.